This is a list of T cell receptor beta chains from one sample in a study of human CD8 memory T cell subsets. TCRdb reworked the 5' RACE reads into one entry per CDR3 protein, no DNA. The repertoire table contains some 6,300 distinct CDR3 sequences. Source material: CD8+ stem-like memory T cells (TSCM and TCM) sorted from PBMCs. These receptors came from a human donor in good health. CDR3s include the opening cysteine and the closing phenylalanine or tryptophan. Each record gives: clone size, J gene, V gene, CDR3 protein. Size is omitted from some rows. Given values are once, few, many or a class for expanded clones.

>.|TRBJ2-5|TRBV7-9
CASSFLGGPETQYF
>.|TRBJ2-1|TRBV7-9
CASRLTSGSSYNEQFF
>large|TRBJ1-1|TRBV18
CASSDRANTEAFF
>.|TRBJ1-2|TRBV7-9
CASSLAPRRTFNGYTF
>.|TRBJ1-1|TRBV7-9
CASSADQNTEAFF
>.|TRBJ2-1|TRBV14
CASSQDSSDRGRNEQFF
>.|TRBJ2-1|TRBV7-9
CASSPRVVQRESSYNEQFF
>.|TRBJ2-5|TRBV11-3
CASSPPGRRDKETQYF
>.|TRBJ1-1|TRBV6-5
CASSYSTGGGTEAFF
>medium-sized|TRBJ1-2|TRBV20-1
CSCRFGPGYGYTF
>.|TRBJ1-2|TRBV6-7
CASSNSPDSVSVDYGYTF
>.|TRBJ1-5|TRBV27
CASSLSGTGDQPQHF
>.|TRBJ1-3|TRBV4-1
CASTPGPMARGNTIYF
>.|TRBJ2-7|TRBV4-3
CASSQTAGTSYEQYF
>.|TRBJ1-1|TRBV20-1
CSARTGDTEAFF
>.|TRBJ2-1|TRBV6-6
CASSYLAGESNEQFF
>.|TRBJ2-1|TRBV20-1
CSATQQNYNEQFF
>medium-sized|TRBJ2-1|TRBV4-3
CASSQDLDEYNEQFF
>medium-sized|TRBJ1-1|TRBV15
CATSRDFGGGTEAFF
>medium-sized|TRBJ1-2|TRBV12-3/TRBV12-4
CASSLQGGYTF
>.|TRBJ2-7|TRBV6-1
CASNEREGSYEQYF
>.|TRBJ2-5|TRBV10-3
CAISEPTGDERETQYF
>.|TRBJ2-1|TRBV28
CASVPLLESGYNEQFF
>.|TRBJ2-2|TRBV14
CASSPGPTGELFF
>medium-sized|TRBJ2-1|TRBV7-9
CASSLTGNEQFF
>.|TRBJ1-3|TRBV10-3
CAISVEGISGNTIYF
>.|TRBJ2-1|TRBV6-1
CASSRDDEQFF
>medium-sized|TRBJ2-3|TRBV12-3/TRBV12-4
CASSPEGAGGGTDTQYF
>.|TRBJ2-1|TRBV6-1
CASSEPPYESSYNEQFF